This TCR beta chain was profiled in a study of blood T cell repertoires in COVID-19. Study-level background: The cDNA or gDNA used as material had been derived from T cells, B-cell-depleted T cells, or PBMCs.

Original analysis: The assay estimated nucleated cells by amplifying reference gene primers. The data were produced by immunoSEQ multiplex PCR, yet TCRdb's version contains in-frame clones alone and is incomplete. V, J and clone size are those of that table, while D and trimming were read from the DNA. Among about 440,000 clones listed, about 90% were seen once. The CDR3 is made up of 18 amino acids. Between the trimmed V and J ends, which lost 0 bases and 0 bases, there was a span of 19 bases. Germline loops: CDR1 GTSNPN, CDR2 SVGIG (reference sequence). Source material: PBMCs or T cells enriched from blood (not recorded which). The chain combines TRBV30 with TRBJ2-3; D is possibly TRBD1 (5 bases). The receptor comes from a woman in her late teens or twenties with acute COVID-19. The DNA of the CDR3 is TGTGCCTGGAGTGTACCCGACAGCCAGTTTTCTAGCACAGATACGCAGTATTTT. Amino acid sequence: CAWSVPDSQFSSTDTQYF.